These 4 T cell receptor beta chains came from one sample sequenced in a study of shared clonotypes between healthy human individuals. TCRdb's copy holds only in-frame clones and misses some; the assay was immunoSEQ multiplex PCR. The data contain 1.5 million to 2.5 million clones, about 95% of them singletons. Naivety among CD8 cells was defined by CD45RO negativity and positive CCR7 selection, thereby excluding terminally differentiated effector memory CD45RA+ cells. The sequenced material came from naive CD8+ T cells sorted from blood. The origin of the receptors is a man younger than 30 in good health.

The chain is built from TRBV28 and TRBJ2-3; a possible D gene is TRBD2 (6 bases). The CDR3 covers 15 residues. Per germline, CDR1 MDHEN and CDR2 SYDVKM. V was clipped by 4 bases and J by 6 bases, with 17 bases between them. The CDR3 nucleotides read TGTGCCAGCAGTTCGGGGGTAACGGGGTGGGATACGCAGTATTTT. Encoded protein: CASSSGVTGWDTQYF.

The CDR3 protein is CASSPYPGPKTYEQYF. CDR3 coding DNA: TGCGCCAGCAGCCCTTATCCGGGACCGAAAACCTACGAGCAGTACTTC. The chain links TRBV5-1 to TRBJ2-7; D may be TRBD1 or TRBD2 (5 bases each). Trimming cost V 4 bases and J 2 bases, with 19 bases left between them. The CDR3 totals 16 residues. The germline CDR1 and CDR2 sequences are SGHRS and YFSETQ. The complete variable domain, with remaining parts taken from reference TRBV5-1 and TRBJ2-7, reads KAGVTQTPRYLIKTRGQQVTLSCSPISGHRSVSWYQQTPGQGLQFLFEYFSETQRNKGNFPGRFSGRQFSNSRSEMNVSTLELGDSALYLCASSPYPGPKTYEQYFGPGTRLTVT.

The chain joins TRBV28 to TRBJ2-2; 9 nucleotides agree with TRBD2. The CDR3 spans 18 residues. Looked up from germline, CDR1 is MDHEN and CDR2 is SYDVKM. Losses at the gene ends were 5 bases for V and 2 bases for J; bases not matched to a gene: 12. CDR3 in amino acids: CASSALPGLAPNTGELFF. CDR3 nucleotide sequence: TGTGCCAGCAGTGCCCTCCCGGGACTAGCACCTAACACCGGGGAGCTGTTTTTT.

This chain uses TRBV9 with TRBJ1-3; a possible D gene is TRBD1 (5 bases). Germline assignment: CDR1 SGDLS and CDR2 YYNGEE. Between the trimmed V and J ends, which lost 0 bases and 2 bases, there was a span of 9 bases. This CDR3 contains 15 residues. The CDR3 loop is CASSVDAGPGNTIYF. In DNA form, the CDR3 reads TGTGCCAGCAGCGTAGATGCGGGGCCTGGAAACACCATATATTTT.